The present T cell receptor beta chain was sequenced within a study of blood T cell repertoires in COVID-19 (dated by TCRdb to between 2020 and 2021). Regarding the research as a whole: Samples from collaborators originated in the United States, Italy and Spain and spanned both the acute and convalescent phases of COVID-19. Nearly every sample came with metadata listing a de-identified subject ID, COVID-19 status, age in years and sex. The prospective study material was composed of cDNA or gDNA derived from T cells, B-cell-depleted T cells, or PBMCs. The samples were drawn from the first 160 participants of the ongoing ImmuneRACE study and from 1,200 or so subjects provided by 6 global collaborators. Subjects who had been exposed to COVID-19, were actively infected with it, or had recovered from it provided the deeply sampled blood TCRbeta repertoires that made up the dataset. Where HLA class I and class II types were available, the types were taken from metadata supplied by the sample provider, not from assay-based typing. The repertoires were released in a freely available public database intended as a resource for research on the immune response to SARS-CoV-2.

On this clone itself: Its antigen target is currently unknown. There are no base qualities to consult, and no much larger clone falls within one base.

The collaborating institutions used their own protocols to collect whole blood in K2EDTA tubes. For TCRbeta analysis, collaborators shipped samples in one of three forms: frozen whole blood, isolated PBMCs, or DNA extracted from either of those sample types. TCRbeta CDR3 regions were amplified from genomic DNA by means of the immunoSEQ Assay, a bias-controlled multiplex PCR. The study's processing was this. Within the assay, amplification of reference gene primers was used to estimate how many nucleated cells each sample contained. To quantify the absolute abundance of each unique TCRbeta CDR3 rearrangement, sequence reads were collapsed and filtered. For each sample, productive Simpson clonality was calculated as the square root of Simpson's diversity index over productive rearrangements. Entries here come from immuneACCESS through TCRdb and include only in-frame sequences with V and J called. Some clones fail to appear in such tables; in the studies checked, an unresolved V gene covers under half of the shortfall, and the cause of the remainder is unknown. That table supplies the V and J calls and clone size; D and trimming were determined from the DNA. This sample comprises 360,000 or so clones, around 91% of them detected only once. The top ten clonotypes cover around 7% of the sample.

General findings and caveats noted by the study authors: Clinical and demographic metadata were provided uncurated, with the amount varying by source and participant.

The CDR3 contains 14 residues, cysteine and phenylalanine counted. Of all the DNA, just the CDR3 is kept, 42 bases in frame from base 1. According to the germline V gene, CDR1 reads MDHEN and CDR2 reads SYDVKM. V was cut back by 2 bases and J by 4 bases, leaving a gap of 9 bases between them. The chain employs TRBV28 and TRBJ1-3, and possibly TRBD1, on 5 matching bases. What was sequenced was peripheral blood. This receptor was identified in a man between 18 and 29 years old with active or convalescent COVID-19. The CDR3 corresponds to CASSLNQGGNTIYF. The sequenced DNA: TGTGCCAGCAGTTTAAACCAGGGAGGAAACACCATATATTTT.